This section outlines one T cell receptor (beta chain) sequence together with its context. Its antigen is unidentified. This sample was included in a study of regulatory T cells in long-lasting Graves disease. Study observations and caveats: Having few samples may have compromised the accuracy.

The authors built TCR beta libraries using iRepertoire HTBI primers and Arm-PCR of CDR3 regions. TCRdb re-called the multiplex PCR reads with MiXCR, one entry per CDR3 protein. Of over 200,000 distinct CDR3 sequences listed, 15% to 20% are singletons. This CDR3 region has 15 residues. Germline loops: CDR1 WNHNN, CDR2 SYGVQD (reference sequence). The V segment lost 6 bases and the J segment 4 bases; nucleotides outside the gene matches: 3. Time point noted: newly diagnosed GD, antithyroid drugs for less than 3 months. From RNA extracted from PBMCs, the TCR library was made. The data were also submitted as part of a second study, on T cells in Graves' hyperthyroidism and ophthalmopathy. According to that study: Disease duration under 2 months; hyperthyroidism patients were aged 18 to 65. Most thyroid clonotypes expanded above 0.001 were also detected in blood.

Sample: peripheral blood mononuclear cells (PBMCs), taken at new diagnosis, from a patient treated with antithyroid drugs. This TCR came from a woman aged 25 to 39 with Graves disease. The chain couples TRBV10-1 to TRBJ2-3; 14 bases agree with TRBD2. The CDR3 loop reads CASRTSGGGADTQYF. In nucleotides, the CDR3 is TGCGCCAGCAGGACTAGCGGGGGGGGTGCAGATACGCAGTATTTT.